This TCR beta chain was observed in a study of beta chain features in type 1 diabetes. The authors reverse transcribed all of the isolated RNA, so sequencing captured expressed TCRB transcripts. TCRdb's copy holds only in-frame clones and misses some; the assay was immunoSEQ multiplex PCR. The table lists approximately 270,000 clones, around an eighth of them singletons. Study-wide results and caveats: Researchers report that Type 1 diabetes patients had moderately but significantly shorter TCRB CDR3s across all four CD4+ subsets.

In its sample, this clone was seen a few times. Its antigen is not identified. This CDR3 contains 14 residues. CDR1 SGHRS and CDR2 YFSETQ come from the germline V gene. Trimming cost V 3 bases and J 2 bases; bases outside gene matches: 3. The chain uses TRBV5-1 and TRBJ2-5, with 8 bases fitting TRBD1. Input material: naive CD4+ T cells from blood. The TCR sequence derives from a man in his thirties or forties with type 1 diabetes. The chain's CDR3 is CASSSRDRQETQYF. In DNA, the CDR3 is TGCGCCAGCAGCTCCAGGGACAGGCAAGAGACCCAGTACTTC.